The TCR beta chain described here comes from a study of molecular identifiers for immune sequencing clone quantification. V lost 5 bases to trimming and J lost 5 bases; unmatched junction nucleotides: 6. The CDR3 length is 14 residues. Germline assignment: CDR1 MDHEN and CDR2 SYDVKM. This clonotype was detected many times. TCRdb passed the PCR reads through MiXCR, listing each CDR3 protein once. The sample includes 490,000 or so distinct CDR3 sequences, less than 30% of them seen just once. The clonotype comes from a human donor in good health. Some libraries in this study had Jurkat cell RNA spiked in. Sequenced material: naive CD8+ T cells from blood, with Jurkat cell RNA spiked in. Subset defined: FACS-sorted CD8+CD4-CCR7+CD45RA+ naive T cells. The gene calls are TRBV28 and TRBJ2-7; 10 bases line up with TRBD1. Here the CDR3 reads CASSPSTGGHEQYF. Written as DNA, the CDR3 is TGTGCCAGCAGTCCTTCGACAGGGGGCCACGAGCAGTACTTC. The whole variable domain, filled in from reference TRBV28 and TRBJ2-7, reads DVKVTQSSRYLVKRTGEKVFLECVQDMDHENMFWYRQDPGLGLRLIYFSYDVKMKEKGDIPEGYSVSREKKERFSLILESASTNQTSMYLCASSPSTGGHEQYFGPGTRLTVT.